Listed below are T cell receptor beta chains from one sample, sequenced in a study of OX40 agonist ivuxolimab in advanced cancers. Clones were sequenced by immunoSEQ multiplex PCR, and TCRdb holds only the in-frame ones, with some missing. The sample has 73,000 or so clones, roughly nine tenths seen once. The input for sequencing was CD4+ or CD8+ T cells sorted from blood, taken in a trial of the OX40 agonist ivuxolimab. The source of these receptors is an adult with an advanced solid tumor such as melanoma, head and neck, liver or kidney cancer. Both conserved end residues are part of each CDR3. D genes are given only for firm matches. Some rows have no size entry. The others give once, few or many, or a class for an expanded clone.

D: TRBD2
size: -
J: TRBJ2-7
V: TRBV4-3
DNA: TGCGCCAGCAGCCGGTGGACGGGAGGAAACTACGAGCAGTACTTC
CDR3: CASSRWTGGNYEQYF

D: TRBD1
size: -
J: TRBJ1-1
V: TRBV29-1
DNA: TGCAGCGTTGGACAGGGACGGTACACTGAAGCTTTCTTT
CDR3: CSVGQGRYTEAFF

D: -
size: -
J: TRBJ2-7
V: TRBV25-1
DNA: TGTGCCAGCAGGCGATCCAACTCCTACGAGCAGTACTTC
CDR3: CASRRSNSYEQYF

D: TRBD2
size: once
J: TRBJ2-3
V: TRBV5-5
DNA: TGTGCCAGCAGCTTGACTAGCGGACTGGCCACAGATACGCAGTATTTT
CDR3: CASSLTSGLATDTQYF

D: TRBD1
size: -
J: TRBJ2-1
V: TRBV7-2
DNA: TGTGCCAGCAGCCGACAGGGGTACAATGAGCAGTTCTTC
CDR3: CASSRQGYNEQFF

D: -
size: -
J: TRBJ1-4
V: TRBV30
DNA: TGTGCCTGGAGTGTACGGGGAGTAAGTGAAAAACTGTTTTTT
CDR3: CAWSVRGVSEKLFF

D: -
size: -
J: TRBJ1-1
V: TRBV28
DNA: TGTGCCAGCAGTCGAAGCCTACCCTTCGGTCAGCCTGAAGCTTTCTTT
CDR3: CASSRSLPFGQPEAFF

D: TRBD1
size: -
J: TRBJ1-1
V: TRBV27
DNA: TGTGCCAGCAGTGGGACAGCTTTGAACACTGAAGCTTTCTTT
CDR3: CASSGTALNTEAFF

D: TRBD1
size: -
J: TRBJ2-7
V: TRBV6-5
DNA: TGTGCCACCGAACCGACAGGGGGGTTTTGGGAGCAGTACTTC
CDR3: CATEPTGGFWEQYF

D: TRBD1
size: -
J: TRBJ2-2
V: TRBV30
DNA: TGTGCCTGGGGGAGACAGGGGGCGCGCACCGGGGAGCTGTTTTTT
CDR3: CAWGRQGARTGELFF

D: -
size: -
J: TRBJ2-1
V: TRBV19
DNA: TGTGCCAGTAGTATACGCGGGGCAGGCTCCTACAATGAGCAGTTCTTC
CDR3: CASSIRGAGSYNEQFF

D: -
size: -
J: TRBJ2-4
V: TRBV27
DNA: TGTGCCAGCTCCCCCCTAGCCAAAAACATTCAGTACTTC
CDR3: CASSPLAKNIQYF

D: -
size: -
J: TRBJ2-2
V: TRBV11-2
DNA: TGTGCCAGCAGCGTCTCGGGGGGCGGCACCGGGGAGCTGTTTTTT
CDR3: CASSVSGGGTGELFF

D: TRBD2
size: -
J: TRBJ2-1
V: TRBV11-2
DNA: TGTGCCAGCAGCTTAGATCCAGCGGGGGGGCTTAGGGATGAGCAGTTCTTC
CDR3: CASSLDPAGGLRDEQFF

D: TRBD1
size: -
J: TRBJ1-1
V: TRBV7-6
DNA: TGTGCCAGTAGCACGGGACAGGGGATGACTGAAGCTTTCTTT
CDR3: CASSTGQGMTEAFF

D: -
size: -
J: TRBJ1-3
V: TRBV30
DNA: TGTGCCTGGAGATACTTCGGATTCGGAAACACCATATATTTT
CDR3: CAWRYFGFGNTIYF

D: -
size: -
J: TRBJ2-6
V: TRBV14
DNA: TGTGCCAGCAGGTCCACCAGGGTAGGGGCCAACGTCCTGACTTTC
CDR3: CASRSTRVGANVLTF

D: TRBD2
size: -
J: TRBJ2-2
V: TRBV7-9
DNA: TGTGCCAGCAGCTTGATGGCGGGAGGGACCGGGGAGCTGTTTTTT
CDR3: CASSLMAGGTGELFF

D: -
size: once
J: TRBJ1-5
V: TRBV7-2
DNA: TGTGCCAGCAGCTTAAAGGGTTCTCAGCCCCAGCATTTT
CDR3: CASSLKGSQPQHF

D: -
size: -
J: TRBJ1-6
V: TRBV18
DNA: TGTGCCAGCTCACCACCTATTTACAGTGGGAGCTCCTATAATTCACCCCTCCACTTT
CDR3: CASSPPIYSGSSYNSPLHF